Listed below are T cell receptor beta chains from one sample, sequenced in a study of cytomegalovirus exposure and HLA in healthy donors. Here immunoSEQ multiplex PCR was the method, and the copy in TCRdb shows in-frame clones only, minus some. The sample carries under 150,000 clones, just over 85% recorded once. Material for sequencing was PBMCs. The receptor set was obtained from a woman aged 18-35 years in good health and CMV-seropositive. Both conserved end residues are part of each CDR3. The D gene is left open where the match is weak. Clone size, where shown, is once, few, many, or a class for clones that have expanded.

D gene,clone size,V gene,J gene,CDR3 DNA,CDR3 protein
NA,few,TRBV5-1,TRBJ1-1,TGCGCCAGCAGCACGGGACACCCGAACACTGAAGCTTTCTTT,CASSTGHPNTEAFF
NA,NA,TRBV7-2,TRBJ2-7,TGTGCCAGCAGCTTGGACAGAACCACATACGAGCAGTACTTC,CASSLDRTTYEQYF
NA,NA,TRBV9,TRBJ1-5,TGTGCCAGCAGCGGTGGTCCGGATCAGCCCCAGCATTTT,CASSGGPDQPQHF
NA,NA,TRBV7-3,TRBJ2-2,TGTGCCAGCAGCCCTACGGGGAGTAGTACCGGGGAGCTGTTTTTT,CASSPTGSSTGELFF
NA,NA,TRBV5-1,TRBJ2-1,TGCGCCAGCAGCAACCCCACAGGGGAGCAGTTCTTC,CASSNPTGEQFF
NA,NA,TRBV5-1,TRBJ2-7,TGCGCCAGCCGTCCCGAGGGAGGATCATACTCCTACGAGCAGTACTTC,CASRPEGGSYSYEQYF
TRBD1,once,TRBV5-1,TRBJ2-7,TGCGCCAGCAGCTCCGGGACAGAGACCTACGAGCAGTACTTC,CASSSGTETYEQYF
TRBD1,NA,TRBV5-6,TRBJ1-1,TGTGCCAGCAGCTTGGGGGACAGCTACACTGAAGCTTTCTTT,CASSLGDSYTEAFF
NA,NA,TRBV7-3,TRBJ1-1,TGTGCCAGCAGCCTCACGGGGGGGAACACTGAAGCTTTCTTT,CASSLTGGNTEAFF
NA,NA,TRBV5-1,TRBJ2-5,TGCGCCAGCAGCTTGCTTGGGGGGATCCAAGAGACCCAGTACTTC,CASSLLGGIQETQYF
NA,once,TRBV19,TRBJ1-5,TGTGCCAGTAGTATCAGGGCAGGGTATAGCAATCAGCCCCAGCATTTT,CASSIRAGYSNQPQHF
TRBD2,NA,TRBV5-1,TRBJ2-7,TGCGCCAGCAGCTTGGTCGGGGGACTAGCGGGCCAACGGGGCTACGAGCAGTACTTC,CASSLVGGLAGQRGYEQYF
TRBD2,once,TRBV10-2,TRBJ2-7,TGCGCCAGCATGCTGACTAGCGGGGCATTGGGCGAGCAGTACTTC,CASMLTSGALGEQYF
NA,NA,TRBV5-6,TRBJ1-2,TGTGCCAGCAGCCTCCGGGGGGAGGGCCCTTATGGCTACACCTTC,CASSLRGEGPYGYTF
TRBD1,NA,TRBV5-1,TRBJ1-1,TGCGCCAGCACCCCCGGAGGGGGCGTTAGGACTGAAGCTTTCTTT,CASTPGGGVRTEAFF
NA,NA,TRBV19,TRBJ1-4,TGTGCCAGTAGTGACATCCTCCGAGCAACTAATGAAAAACTGTTTTTT,CASSDILRATNEKLFF
TRBD1,NA,TRBV4-3,TRBJ2-7,TGCGCCAGCAGCCAAGAGGCAGGGGGACCCTACGAGCAGTACTTC,CASSQEAGGPYEQYF
NA,NA,TRBV10-2,TRBJ2-7,TGCGCCAGCAGTGAGTTAAACTACGAGCAGTACTTC,CASSELNYEQYF
TRBD2,NA,TRBV29-1,TRBJ2-1,TGCAGCGTTGAAATGCGGCGGGAGAGATCCTACAATGAGCAGTTCTTC,CSVEMRRERSYNEQFF
TRBD2,NA,TRBV7-3,TRBJ2-1,TGTGCCAGCAGCACCGGACTAGCGGGGAACAATGAGCAGTTCTTC,CASSTGLAGNNEQFF
TRBD1,NA,TRBV19,TRBJ1-2,TGTGCCAGTAGTATAGGATCAGGGGGCGGCTACACCTTC,CASSIGSGGGYTF
NA,NA,TRBV5-1,TRBJ1-1,TGCGCCAGCAGCTTGGAACCAGGGATGAACACTGAAGCTTTCTTT,CASSLEPGMNTEAFF
TRBD1,NA,TRBV10-2,TRBJ2-7,TGCGCCAGCAGTGAGGGACAGGGGATCAACGAGCAGTACTTC,CASSEGQGINEQYF
NA,few,TRBV5-6,TRBJ1-5,TGTGCCAGCAGTACAGGGATCAGCAATCAGCCCCAGCATTTT,CASSTGISNQPQHF
NA,NA,TRBV6-1,TRBJ1-4,TGTGCCAGCAGTGGGAAGAAGAGTAGCGGGGGCGGTGAAAAACTGTTTTTT,CASSGKKSSGGGEKLFF
TRBD1,NA,TRBV4-2,TRBJ1-1,TGTGCCAGCAGCCAAGTTTTCAACGGGGGAGGCAGGGGGGACACTGAAGCTTTCTTT,CASSQVFNGGGRGDTEAFF
NA,NA,TRBV5-6,TRBJ1-6,TGTGCCAGCAGCCGGAGGAGTTCACCCCTCCACTTT,CASSRRSSPLHF
NA,NA,TRBV19,TRBJ1-6,TGTGCCAGTAGTATAGATCCGGCCAGTAGGGGTTCACCCCTCCACTTT,CASSIDPASRGSPLHF
TRBD2,NA,TRBV4-1,TRBJ2-2,TGCGCCAGCAGCCAAGCTCGGGGGGGCGACACCGGGGAGCTGTTTTTT,CASSQARGGDTGELFF
TRBD1,NA,TRBV2,TRBJ1-6,TGTGCCAGCAGGATGACAGGGTCGCCCCTCCACTTT,CASRMTGSPLHF
TRBD1,NA,TRBV7-9,TRBJ1-2,TGTGCCAGCAGCGGAGAGGGGGCTGAGGGCTACACCTTC,CASSGEGAEGYTF
NA,few,TRBV6-5,TRBJ1-2,TGTGCCAGCAGTAGGGTCCGGGGCTATGGCTACACCTTC,CASSRVRGYGYTF
NA,NA,TRBV7-2,TRBJ2-5,TGTGCCAGCAGCTGGCTGACCGGGGCGGGGGAGACCCAGTACTTC,CASSWLTGAGETQYF
TRBD2,NA,TRBV7-8,TRBJ2-3,TGTGCCAGCAGCTTAGTCGGTAGCGGGGGTAATACGCAGTATTTT,CASSLVGSGGNTQYF
TRBD1,NA,TRBV4-3,TRBJ2-1,TGCGCCAGCAGCCAGATCCCGGGACAGGGCTTCTACAATGAGCAGTTCTTC,CASSQIPGQGFYNEQFF
TRBD1,NA,TRBV13,TRBJ2-7,TGTGCCAGCAGCCGGAACAGGGGGCCGTACGAGCAGTACTTC,CASSRNRGPYEQYF
TRBD2,NA,TRBV4-1,TRBJ2-1,TGCGCCAGCAGCCAAGATCCGGCTAGCGGGAGGGCTAGTGGACAGTTCTTC,CASSQDPASGRASGQFF
NA,NA,TRBV30,TRBJ1-6,TGTGCTGCTGAGGACTCCTATAATTCACCCCTCCACTTT,CAAEDSYNSPLHF
TRBD2,NA,TRBV7-8,TRBJ2-3,TGTGCCAGCAGCTCGGGACTAGCGGGGGACACAGATACGCAGTATTTT,CASSSGLAGDTDTQYF
NA,NA,TRBV28,TRBJ2-2,TGTGCCAGCACCGGTAACGCGCTAGCTCTTTTGGGGGAGCTGTTTTTT,CASTGNALALLGELFF
NA,NA,TRBV28,TRBJ2-3,TGTGCCAGCACCAGGGGATTGGATACGCAGTATTTT,CASTRGLDTQYF
TRBD1,once,TRBV5-6,TRBJ2-5,TGTGCCAGCAGCGATACACCGGGACAGGGGGTTGGGGAGACCCAGTACTTC,CASSDTPGQGVGETQYF